Each of the 2 T cell receptor beta chains below was sequenced from the same sample in a study of identical twins. TCRdb passed the 5' RACE reads through MiXCR, listing each CDR3 protein once. The table has about 530,000 distinct CDR3 sequences, 20% to 25% seen once. These data were also reused for a study on yellow fever vaccine responses in identical twins.

Input material: CD4+ T cells sorted from blood. These receptors were taken from a woman aged 18-29 years in good health.

The chain has TRBV11-2 and TRBJ2-1; TRBD2 aligns across 8 bases. The J segment lost 10 bases and the V segment lost 4 bases, leaving 18 bases of the junction unmatched. Germline V lookup: CDR1 SGHAT, CDR2 FQNNGV. The CDR3 is 17 residues long. DNA of the CDR3: TGTGCCAGCAGCTATCGCCCATTAGCGGGATCATTAGGGGAGCAGTTCTTC. This codes for CASSYRPLAGSLGEQFF.

In its sample, this clonotype was seen once. This chain connects TRBV7-2 to TRBJ2-5; D possibly corresponds to TRBD1 (6 bases). Trimming pared 4 bases from V and 6 bases from J, leaving 18 bases between. Germline CDR1 SGHTA, CDR2 FQGNSA. There are 15 residues in the CDR3. The CDR3 region has the DNA TGTGCCAGCAGCTCGCAGGGGATGTTGGGAAAGACCCAGTACTTC. Translation gives CASSSQGMLGKTQYF.